This TCR beta chain originates from a study of blood T cell repertoires in COVID-19. At the level of the study: Samples of COVID-19 (acute and convalescent) were obtained from the United States, Italy and Spain.

The CDR3 is 11 amino acids. The V and J ends lost 7 bases and 8 bases respectively, with 14 bases between them. From germline, CDR1 is SQVTM and CDR2 ANQGSEA. Only in-frame clones appear in the TCRdb table, and some are missing; sequencing was by immunoSEQ multiplex PCR. The sample includes 70,000 to 80,000 clones, roughly 82% of them seen just once. The specimen sequenced was peripheral blood. The clonotype comes from an elderly woman with acute or convalescent COVID-19. The chain links TRBV29-1 to TRBJ1-2; weak D call: TRBD1 (6 bases). The CDR3 is CSGSLTGGYTF. CDR3 nucleotide sequence: TGCAGCGGGTCTTTAACAGGGGGCTACACCTTC.